The 20 T cell receptor beta chains presented below share a single source sample, sequenced in a study of CD8 T cells in ankylosing spondylitis (dated by TCRdb to between 2016 and 2019). Libraries were prepared through 5' RACE. The listed sequencing device is Illumina HiSeq 2500. TCRdb reanalyzed the raw reads on its own, using fastp at Q25 for trimming and MiXCR for clone calling, and kept in-frame beta chains. Every distinct CDR3 protein forms one entry, paired with its most common genes and DNA. The sample data list about 44,000 distinct CDR3 sequences, and about 10% of these were observed just once. Approximately 1.4% of the sample is taken by the ten largest. Source material: blood, either unsorted or a sorted T cell fraction (not recorded which). These receptors were collected from a male donor with ankylosing spondylitis or in good health (not recorded which).

The J gene is TRBJ2-7, the V gene TRBV18, with D perhaps TRBD2 (6 bases). Trimming removed 1 base at V and 0 bases at J, with 10 bases between. The CDR3 sequence is 15 residues long. Germline CDR1 and CDR2: KGHSH and LQKENI. CDR3 DNA sequence: TGTGCCAGCTCACCACGCTTGGGGGGCTCCTACGAGCAGTACTTC. As protein: CASSPRLGGSYEQYF.

This clonotype was seen ten or more times. DNA for the CDR3: TGTGCCAGCAGTTTCGGGGTGCAAGAGACCCAGTACTTC. Translation: CASSFGVQETQYF. The chain has TRBV12-3 or TRBV12-4 and TRBJ2-5; perhaps TRBD2 as D (5 bases). The CDR3 loop spans 13 amino acids. Between the trimmed V and J ends, which lost 3 bases and 2 bases, there was a span of 7 bases.

At least ten counts were recorded for this clonotype. Written as DNA, the CDR3 is TGCAGCACACGACAGGGGGACACTGAAGCTTTCTTT. Amino acid sequence: CSTRQGDTEAFF. V usage is TRBV29-1 and J usage is TRBJ1-1; the match to TRBD1 covers 9 bases. The CDR3 covers 12 residues. Germline trimming cut 8 bases from V and 3 bases from J; bases unmatched to any gene: 4. In germline, CDR1 is SQVTM, CDR2 ANQGSEA.

This clonotype was observed many times. The chain links TRBV2 to TRBJ2-7; D unclear. V lost 4 bases, J lost 7 bases, and 14 bases lay in between. This CDR3 is 13 amino acids long. The V gene's germline CDR1 is SNHLY and CDR2 FYNNEI. The chain's CDR3 is CASSVIQEREQYF. The DNA for the CDR3 is TGTGCCAGCAGTGTAATCCAGGAGAGGGAGCAGTACTTC.

The chain carries TRBV5-1 and TRBJ1-5; D is unclear. The CDR3 loop spans 14 amino acids. The V gene lost 0 bases and the J gene lost 9 bases, with 13 bases spanning the gap. The germline CDR1 and CDR2 sequences are SGHRS and YFSETQ. The CDR3 DNA is TGCGCCAGCAGCTTGGTGGCCGGGATCCGGCCCCAGCATTTT. It codes for CASSLVAGIRPQHF.

In this sample, this clonotype is medium-sized (0.01 to 0.1%). This chain connects TRBV5-1 to TRBJ2-7, with D possibly matching TRBD1 (7 bases). The V end was cut by 7 bases, the J end by 3 bases, with 17 bases between. Germline lookup yields CDR1 SGHRS and CDR2 YFSETQ. This CDR3 is 14 amino acids long. DNA for the CDR3: TGCGCCAGCGGGCGGGACAGAGACTTCTACGAGCAGTACTTC. It specifies CASGRDRDFYEQYF.

This clonotype appeared a few times. V and J are TRBV5-1 and TRBJ2-7; 12 bases are shared with TRBD1. V dropped 4 bases and J dropped 6; count of bases not matched to a gene: 5. This CDR3 has 14 amino acids. In germline, CDR1 is SGHRS, CDR2 YFSETQ. The CDR3 region has the DNA TGCGCCAGCAGCCTGGGACAGGGGGCATTCGAGCAGTACTTC. This translates into CASSLGQGAFEQYF.

This clonotype has ten or more counts. The chain employs TRBV6-5 and TRBJ1-2, with unresolved D. CDR1 MNHEY and CDR2 SVGAGI come from the germline V gene. V gave up 0 bases and J gave up 4 bases, with 18 bases separating them. This CDR3 contains 17 residues. The CDR3: CASSYSRVDGESYGYTF. The CDR3 DNA reads as TGTGCCAGCAGTTACTCCCGAGTGGACGGGGAAAGCTATGGCTACACCTTC.

The chain joins TRBV7-9 to TRBJ2-2, with 7 positions matching TRBD2. The CDR3 loop spans 13 amino acids. CDR1 and CDR2 from the germline V gene are SEHNR and FQNEAQ (reference sequence). V lost 5 bases to trimming and J lost 6 bases; unmatched junction nucleotides: 3. CDR3 sequence: CASSNLAAGELFF. CDR3 bases: TGTGCCAGCAGCAATCTAGCGGCCGGGGAGCTGTTTTTT.

CDR3 DNA: TGTGCCTGGCGAGCGCGGTGGGAGCAGTTCTTC. Translating gives CAWRARWEQFF. V usage is TRBV30 and J usage is TRBJ2-1; D is unclear. V was pared by 5 bases and J by 10 bases, with 12 bases between. The germline V gene has CDR1 GTSNPN and CDR2 SVGIG (reference sequence). CDR3 length: 11 amino acids.

J is TRBJ1-5 and V is TRBV6-2 or TRBV6-3, with D possibly matching TRBD1 (6 bases). Germline lookup yields CDR1 MNHEY and CDR2 SVGEGT. This CDR3 region has 17 residues. V gave up 2 bases and J gave up 0 bases, with 14 bases separating them. As DNA, the CDR3 is TGTGCCAGCAGTTACCACAGGGACGATTATAGCAATCAGCCCCAGCATTTT. Its protein is CASSYHRDDYSNQPQHF.

This clonotype was observed at least ten times. The rearrangement joins TRBV12-3 or TRBV12-4 to TRBJ2-7; possible D gene TRBD1, 5 bases. Trimming took 5 bases from V and 0 from J, leaving 14 bases between them. CDR3 length: 15 amino acids. DNA for the CDR3: TGTGCCAGCAGTCCCCAACCCGACAGCTCCTACGAGCAGTACTTC. Amino acid sequence: CASSPQPDSSYEQYF.

Ten or more counts support this clonotype. This chain links TRBV5-1 with TRBJ2-4, with D hard to call. Germline V lookup: CDR1 SGHRS, CDR2 YFSETQ. This CDR3 spans 14 amino acids. With 1 base removed from V and 1 base from J, the gap between germline ends came to 6 bases. Here the CDR3 reads CASSLTPAKNIQYF. CDR3 bases: TGCGCCAGCAGCTTGACGCCGGCCAAAAACATTCAGTACTTC.

This clonotype was counted many times. The V gene is TRBV5-1, the J gene TRBJ2-3; D remains unclear. Germline CDR1 and CDR2: SGHRS and YFSETQ. The CDR3 is 14 residues long. Deletions cut 6 bases from V and 3 bases from J, with 14 bases between. The CDR3 is CASTDTASTDTQYF. The CDR3 DNA follows: TGCGCCAGCACCGACACCGCCTCTACAGATACGCAGTATTTT.

This clonotype has at least ten counts. The rearrangement joins TRBV20-1 to TRBJ1-1; D uncertain. The CDR3 spans 17 residues. The V gene lost 0 bases and the J gene lost 0 bases, with 17 bases spanning the gap. Germline V lookup: CDR1 DFQATT, CDR2 SNEGSKA (reference sequence). The CDR3: CSARDRGLPTLNTEAFF. In nucleotides, the CDR3 is TGCAGTGCTAGAGATCGAGGCCTCCCCACCTTGAACACTGAAGCTTTCTTT.

V usage is TRBV6-5 and J usage is TRBJ2-7, with 9 bases fitting TRBD1. Germline lookup yields CDR1 MNHEY and CDR2 SVGAGI. With V trimmed by 0 bases and J by 7 bases, 4 bases remained unmatched. The CDR3 extends over 14 amino acids. CDR3 coding DNA: TGTGCCAGCAGTTACTCGGACAGGGGCTTGGAGCAGTACTTC. Residues: CASSYSDRGLEQYF.

The V call is TRBV7-8, the J call TRBJ2-3; TRBD1 is a possible D gene (5 bases). Germline V gene lookup returns CDR1 SGHVS and CDR2 FQNEAQ. CDR3 length: 15 amino acids. The ends were cut back, 0 bases at V and 0 bases at J, with 7 bases in the middle. CDR3 in amino acids: CASSLADTSTDTQYF. CDR3 in DNA: TGTGCCAGCAGCTTAGCGGACACTAGCACAGATACGCAGTATTTT.

The chain has TRBV6-1 and TRBJ2-1, with D maybe TRBD2 (5 bases). Trimming took off 3 bases at V and 5 bases at J, with 8 bases between the two ends. Germline V lookup: CDR1 MNHNS, CDR2 SASEGT. This CDR3 contains 13 residues. The CDR3 DNA is TGTGCCAGCAGTGATCCCGGGGACAATGAGCAGTTCTTC. Amino acid sequence: CASSDPGDNEQFF.

A word on this clonotype: This clone may be a read error of a much larger clone one base away. The gene calls are TRBV14 and TRBJ2-5; no reliable D call. The CDR3 length is 15 residues. Germline-derived CDR1 and CDR2 are SGHDN and FVKESK. Trimming took 0 bases from V and 5 from J, leaving 13 bases between them. The DNA of the CDR3 is TGTGCCAGCAGCCAAGAAAAGGCCTACGCGGAGACCCAGTACTTC. Translated: CASSQEKAYAETQYF.

This clonotype was found many times. The chain has TRBV5-1 and TRBJ1-6; D may be TRBD1 (6 bases). Trimming left V 2 bases short and J 5 bases short, with 11 bases between. CDR1 and CDR2 from the germline V gene are SGHRS and YFSETQ. The CDR3 is 15 residues long. CDR3 in amino acids: CASSFSGQNNSPLHF. The DNA for the CDR3 is TGCGCCAGCAGCTTCTCAGGACAGAATAATTCACCCCTCCACTTT.